The sequence of this TCR beta chain was determined in a study of T cell repertoires in cytomegalovirus infection. In the study overall: CMV infection and matching HLA type were both indicated by public TCR beta signatures.

This clonotype was observed many times. The V gene lost 5 bases and the J gene lost 0 bases, with 20 bases spanning the gap. This CDR3 contains 18 residues. The germline V gene has CDR1 SGHVS and CDR2 FNYEAQ. A single record per CDR3 protein comes from TCRdb applying MiXCR to the reads. The top ten clones hold 15% to 20% of a sample with around 240,000 distinct CDR3 sequences, roughly 22% of them seen once. Sequencing used CD8+ T cells from PBMCs. This chain connects TRBV7-6 to TRBJ2-4; D gene uncertain. The sequence derives from a human donor in good health (CMV status not recorded). Some clones in this sample may be carry-over from other donors' samples. The CDR3 protein is CASSRYSRNQLAKNIQYF. The DNA of the CDR3 is TGTGCCAGCAGCCGCTATTCAAGAAACCAACTAGCCAAAAACATTCAGTACTTC.